This TCR beta chain was found in a study of monozygotic twins with inflammatory bowel disease. This CDR3 is 13 amino acids long. Looked up from germline, CDR1 is MNHEY and CDR2 is SMNVEV (reference sequence). Following a re-call of the 5' RACE reads, TCRdb has one entry per CDR3 protein and lacks DNA. The sample holds fewer than 350,000 distinct CDR3 sequences. The specimen sequenced was blood. This sequence originates from a human donor with ulcerative colitis or Crohn's disease, or a healthy co-twin of an affected twin (not recorded which). The rearrangement joins TRBV27 to TRBJ2-7. The CDR3 loop is CASSLLDADEQYF.